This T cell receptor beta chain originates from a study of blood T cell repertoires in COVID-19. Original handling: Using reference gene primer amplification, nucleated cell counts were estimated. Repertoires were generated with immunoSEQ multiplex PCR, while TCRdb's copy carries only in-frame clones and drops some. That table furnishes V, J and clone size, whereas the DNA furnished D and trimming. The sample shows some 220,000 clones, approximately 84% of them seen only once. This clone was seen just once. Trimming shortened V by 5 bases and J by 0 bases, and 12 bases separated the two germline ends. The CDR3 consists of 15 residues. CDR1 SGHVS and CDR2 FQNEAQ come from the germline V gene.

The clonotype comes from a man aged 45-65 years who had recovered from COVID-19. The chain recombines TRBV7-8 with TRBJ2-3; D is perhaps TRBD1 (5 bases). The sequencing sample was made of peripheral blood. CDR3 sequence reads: CASSPRQLSTDTQYF. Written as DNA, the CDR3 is TGTGCCAGCAGCCCAAGACAGCTTAGCACAGATACGCAGTATTTT.